This T cell receptor (beta chain) emerged from a study of blood T cell repertoires in COVID-19. Only one count was recorded for this clone. In the authors' workflow: For nucleated cells, counts were estimated from reference gene primer amplification. Assay: immunoSEQ multiplex PCR; the TCRdb copy retains only in-frame clones and omits some. The D gene and trimming were derived from the DNA, and the V and J assignments and clone size from that table. The table records about 110,000 clones, roughly 76% of them present only once. Trimming took 3 bases from V and 2 from J; bases not matched to a gene: 1. This CDR3 comprises 14 residues. Germline CDR1 and CDR2: KGHSH and LQKENI.

Source material: peripheral blood. The receptor comes from a woman between 65 and 79 years old with acute or convalescent COVID-19. The chain has TRBV18 and TRBJ1-2; TRBD1 aligns across 9 bases. This chain's CDR3 is CASSPGQGNYGYTF. In DNA, the CDR3 is TGTGCCAGCTCACCGGGACAGGGAAACTATGGCTACACCTTC.